Listed here are 29 T cell receptor beta chains from one sample, sequenced in a study of Ad26.COV2.S vaccination and SARS-CoV-2 variants. This table comes from immunoSEQ multiplex PCR, and its TCRdb copy is limited to in-frame clones, with some not included. The sample lists around 450,000 clones, around 89% seen once, with 1.7% in the top ten. Documented treatment: about 20 received Ad26.COV2.S at low or high dose, single or two shots; about 5 received placebo; per-sample allocation not given. Specimen acquisition occurred on day 63 following the initial vaccine or placebo injection. This specimen consisted of peripheral blood, obtained in a trial of Ad26.COV2.S vaccine versus placebo. These receptors all come from a person between 18 and 65 years old who received the Ad26.COV2.S COVID-19 vaccine or a placebo.

The chain is built from TRBV12-3 or TRBV12-4 and TRBJ1-2; tentative D call: TRBD1 (5 bases). The CDR3 loop spans 12 amino acids. Trimming left V 1 base short and J 7 bases short, with 7 bases between. The CDR3 loop is CASSLGRVGYTF. CDR3 DNA sequence: TGTGCCAGCAGTTTAGGCAGGGTTGGCTACACCTTC.

The chain recombines TRBV25-1 with TRBJ2-7, with TRBD1 matching 10 bases. The CDR3 contains 15 residues. Trimming cost V 1 base and J 5 bases; bases outside gene matches: 5. Germline CDR1 and CDR2: MGHDK and SYGVNS. The CDR3 protein is CASSESGTGVNEQYF. CDR3 DNA sequence: TGTGCCAGCAGTGAATCGGGGACAGGGGTGAACGAGCAGTACTTC.

The rearrangement links TRBV5-4 to TRBJ2-1; TRBD2 matches at 7 bases. Trimming removed 4 bases from V and 7 bases from J; junction bases left unmatched: 2. The CDR3 has 12 residues. Germline lookup yields CDR1 SGHNT and CDR2 YYREEE (reference sequence). The CDR3 DNA is TGTGCCAGCAGCGGGGAGGGGAATGAGCAGTTCTTC. Its translation is CASSGEGNEQFF.

This rearrangement joins TRBV7-3 to TRBJ2-7, with 10 bases lining up with TRBD2. Germline V gene sequence: CDR1 SGHTA, CDR2 FQGTGA. V was pared by 2 bases and J by 5 bases, with 6 bases of the junction left unmatched. This CDR3 is built from 15 residues. CDR3 nucleotide sequence: TGTGCCAGCAGCTTATCAGCGGGAGGGCCCAACGAGCAGTACTTC. Protein: CASSLSAGGPNEQYF.

The chain has TRBV19 and TRBJ1-1; D is ambiguous. Germline V CDR1 and CDR2: LNHDA, SQIVND (reference sequence). Between the trimmed V and J ends, which lost 6 bases and 7 bases, there was a span of 12 bases. The CDR3 runs to 12 residues. The CDR3 loop is CASRGGSGEAFF. The CDR3 DNA sequence: TGTGCCAGTAGAGGAGGATCTGGTGAAGCTTTCTTT.

The gene calls are TRBV21-1 and TRBJ1-6. TRBV21-1 is a pseudogene locus. The CDR3 totals 18 residues. The CDR3 region has the DNA TGTGCCAGCCTTAATGGGGGGCGGACAATTATTTATAATTCACCCCTCCACTTT. It encodes CASLNGGRTIIYNSPLHF.

This chain uses TRBV5-1 with TRBJ2-2; D remains ambiguous. The ends were cut back, 4 bases at V and 5 bases at J, with 6 bases in the middle. The CDR3 spans 12 residues. The germline V gene has CDR1 SGHRS and CDR2 YFSETQ. Here the CDR3 reads CASSPRTGELFF. In DNA form, the CDR3 reads TGCGCCAGCAGCCCACGGACCGGGGAGCTGTTTTTT.

This chain connects TRBV27 to TRBJ2-7, with D possibly matching TRBD2 (5 bases). The CDR3 consists of 13 residues. Per the germline V gene, CDR1 is MNHEY and CDR2 is SMNVEV (reference sequence). The V end was cut by 5 bases, the J end by 3 bases, with 11 bases between. CDR3 nucleotides: TGTGCCAGCAGTCCCGGGATGAGCTACGAGCAGTACTTC. Protein: CASSPGMSYEQYF.

The V and J genes are TRBV18 and TRBJ1-6; perhaps TRBD1 as D (5 bases). The V end lost 5 bases, the J end lost 10 bases, and 15 bases lay between the germline ends. Germline CDR1 is KGHSH and CDR2 is LQKENI. There are 14 residues in the CDR3. In nucleotides, the CDR3 is TGTGCCAGCTCATCGACAGTGGGGGAATCACCCCTCCACTTT. This codes for CASSSTVGESPLHF.

This chain joins TRBV3-1 (or the pseudogene TRBV3-2) and TRBJ2-5; D not certain. Germline loops: CDR1 LGHDT, CDR2 YNNKEL (reference sequence). With 1 base removed from V and 2 bases from J, the gap between germline ends came to 5 bases. This CDR3 spans 13 amino acids. This chain's CDR3 is CASSQVRQETQYF. For the CDR3, the DNA is TGTGCCAGCAGCCAAGTGAGGCAAGAGACCCAGTACTTC.

The chain combines TRBV7-9 with TRBJ2-5; TRBD1 is a possible D gene (5 bases). Trimming took off 6 bases at V and 1 base at J, with 15 bases between the two ends. Per germline, CDR1 SEHNR and CDR2 FQNEAQ (reference sequence). The CDR3 covers 15 residues. The CDR3 bases are TGTGCCAGCAGTCCAGGGCGATTTGGCCAAGAGACCCAGTACTTC. This gives the protein CASSPGRFGQETQYF.

The V and J genes are TRBV6-6 and TRBJ2-7, with 15 nucleotides matching TRBD2. Germline assignment: CDR1 MNHNY and CDR2 SVGAGI (reference sequence). The CDR3 sequence is 17 residues long. Germline trimming cut 5 bases from V and 0 bases from J; bases unmatched to any gene: 5. DNA of the CDR3: TGTGCCAGCAGTCGGACTAGCGGGAGGGCAAGCTCCTACGAGCAGTACTTC. Its protein is CASSRTSGRASSYEQYF.

The chain combines TRBV19 with TRBJ2-1, with TRBD2 matching 10 bases. Germline trimming cut 1 base from V and 7 bases from J; bases unmatched to any gene: 10. The CDR3 consists of 17 residues. Germline CDR1 and CDR2: LNHDA and SQIVND (reference sequence). The CDR3 loop is CASSIGFTSGTINEQFF. The CDR3 DNA reads TGTGCCAGTAGTATAGGTTTTACTAGCGGGACGATTAATGAGCAGTTCTTC.

CDR3 in DNA: TGTGCCAGCAGGCATACCTACTACGAGCAGTACTTC. It encodes CASRHTYYEQYF. The chain has TRBV2 and TRBJ2-7; no reliable D call. V gave up 6 bases and J gave up 3 bases, with 9 bases separating them. CDR3 length: 12 residues. Germline CDR1 and CDR2: SNHLY and FYNNEI.

This chain connects TRBV6-5 to TRBJ1-5, with 9 bases aligning to TRBD1. Trimming took 8 bases from V and 3 from J; bases not matched to a gene: 8. The V gene's germline CDR1 is MNHEY and CDR2 SVGAGI. This CDR3 region has 15 residues. CDR3 nucleotide sequence: TGTGCCAGCGGACAGGGGAAGGGGTACAATCAGCCCCAGCATTTT. Translating gives CASGQGKGYNQPQHF.

In DNA, the CDR3 is TGTGCCACCAGCAGATTCACAGGGGGAGCGCCTAGCGGATACAATGAGCAGTTCTTC. Protein sequence: CATSRFTGGAPSGYNEQFF. V is TRBV15 and J is TRBJ2-1; D might be TRBD1 (8 bases). The V end was cut by 2 bases, the J end by 4 bases, with 24 bases between. Germline CDR1 reads LNHNV; CDR2 reads YYDKDF (reference sequence). The CDR3 is made up of 19 amino acids.

The J gene is TRBJ1-5, the V gene TRBV5-6, with 7 bases fitting TRBD1. The junction had 11 bases not matched to a gene; V was cut back by 4 bases and J by 4 bases. Per germline, CDR1 SGHDT and CDR2 YYEEEE. CDR3 size: 16 residues. CDR3 sequence reads: CASSRLGDRANQPQHF. Written as DNA, the CDR3 is TGTGCCAGCAGCCGCCTAGGAGACAGGGCAAATCAGCCCCAGCATTTT.

V is TRBV6-5 and J is TRBJ2-5; TRBD2 might be the D (5 bases). The CDR3 is 13 amino acids. Germline assignment: CDR1 MNHEY and CDR2 SVGAGI. Trimming cost V 6 bases and J 4 bases, with 12 bases left between them. The DNA of the CDR3 is TGTGCCAGCAGCCGGCACCGGGGAGAGACCCAGTACTTC. Its protein product is CASSRHRGETQYF.

The chain combines TRBV2 with TRBJ1-2; unclear D gene. V was trimmed by 1 base and J by 4 bases, leaving 7 bases between them. The germline V gene has CDR1 SNHLY and CDR2 FYNNEI. The CDR3 spans 13 residues. The CDR3 sequence: CASSEVRGYGYTF. The CDR3 DNA sequence: TGTGCCAGCAGTGAAGTCCGGGGCTATGGCTACACCTTC.

This sequence joins TRBV5-1 and TRBJ2-7, with D uncertain. Germline V gene lookup returns CDR1 SGHRS and CDR2 YFSETQ. This CDR3 is built from 14 residues. Trimming pared 5 bases from V and 0 bases from J, leaving 12 bases between. This CDR3 is CASSSQTSSYEQYF. CDR3 DNA: TGCGCCAGCAGTTCACAGACTTCCTCCTACGAGCAGTACTTC.

This clone was found once. The J gene is TRBJ1-5, the V gene TRBV27; D remains ambiguous. This CDR3 is 18 amino acids long. Germline V gives CDR1 MNHEY, CDR2 SMNVEV (reference sequence). V lost 0 bases, J lost 1 base, and 16 bases lay in between. CDR3 loop: CASSLSTPHGGSNQPQHF. The CDR3 coding sequence is TGTGCCAGCAGTTTATCGACGCCCCACGGAGGCAGCAATCAGCCCCAGCATTTT.

The chain employs TRBV7-8 and TRBJ2-7; 9 nucleotides agree with TRBD1. CDR3 length equals 14 residues. V was clipped by 4 bases and J by 6 bases; unmatched bases: 7. The germline CDR1 and CDR2 sequences are SGHVS and FQNEAQ. For the CDR3, the DNA is TGTGCCAGCAGCTCGACAGGGGGTATCGTCGAGCAGTACTTC. This encodes CASSSTGGIVEQYF. The full variable domain, in which reference TRBV7-8 and TRBJ2-7 provide the parts outside the CDR3, is GAGVSQSPRYKVAKRGQDVALRCDPISGHVSLFWYQQALGQGPEFLTYFQNEAQLDKSGLPSDRFFAERPEGSVSTLKIQRTQQEDSAVYLCASSSTGGIVEQYFGPGTRLTVT.

The chain uses TRBV25-1 and TRBJ2-5; D unclear. Germline values: CDR1 MGHDK, CDR2 SYGVNS. The CDR3 is 14 residues long. Trimming cost V 1 base and J 5 bases, with 11 bases left between them. Written as DNA, the CDR3 is TGTGCCAGCAGTGAATCAGGCAGACGGGAGACCCAGTACTTC. It is translated as CASSESGRRETQYF.

The chain has TRBV4-1 and TRBJ1-5, with D tentatively TRBD1 (5 bases). V lost 4 bases and J lost 7, with 17 bases in between. The CDR3 covers 15 residues. Germline V gene data show CDR1 as MGHRA and CDR2 as YSYEKL. The CDR3 sequence: CASSLMIGGEQPQHF. CDR3 coding DNA: TGCGCCAGCAGCCTAATGATCGGGGGTGAGCAGCCCCAGCATTTT.

V gene TRBV19 combines with J gene TRBJ1-2; tentative D call: TRBD1 (6 bases). Germline CDR1 is LNHDA and CDR2 is SQIVND (reference sequence). CDR3 length: 14 amino acids. Trimming took off 4 bases at V and 2 bases at J, with 11 bases between the two ends. CDR3 DNA sequence: TGTGCCAGTAGTACCCCGGGACAAAACTATGGCTACACCTTC. As protein: CASSTPGQNYGYTF.

This chain connects TRBV27 to TRBJ2-1, with 7 positions matching TRBD2. Germline values: CDR1 MNHEY, CDR2 SMNVEV (reference sequence). V lost 6 bases and J lost 6; bases outside the gene matches: 8. There are 14 residues in the CDR3. The CDR3: CASSPWVAGNEQFF. The CDR3 DNA reads as TGTGCCAGCAGCCCCTGGGTAGCGGGCAATGAGCAGTTCTTC.

Regarding this clone: The same CDR3 also results from other DNA sequences found in this sample. The chain is built from TRBV19 and TRBJ2-1; D not resolved. The CDR3 spans 11 residues. Germline CDR1 is LNHDA and CDR2 is SQIVND (reference sequence). Trimming pared 3 bases from V and 8 bases from J, leaving 5 bases between. For the CDR3, the DNA is TGTGCCAGTAGTATTTACGATGAGCAGTTCTTC. This gives the protein CASSIYDEQFF.

The chain combines TRBV6-5 with TRBJ1-6, with D tentatively TRBD1 (6 bases). Germline V lookup: CDR1 MNHEY, CDR2 SVGAGI. CDR3 length equals 16 residues. Trimming removed 0 bases at V and 7 bases at J, with 13 bases between. The CDR3, as DNA: TGTGCCAGCAGTTACTCGCAGGGGACGCCAAATTCACCCCTCCACTTT. Translating gives CASSYSQGTPNSPLHF.

This clone came up many times. V and J are TRBV6-4 and TRBJ2-3; possibly TRBD2 for D (7 bases). The germline V gene has CDR1 MRHNA and CDR2 SNTAGT. Trimming stripped 2 bases from V and 9 bases from J, with 15 bases between. This CDR3 is 14 amino acids long. CDR3 nucleotides: TGTGCCAGCAGTGACGCCCCAGGGGAGGGAACGCAGTATTTT. Translation: CASSDAPGEGTQYF.